This entry lists 18 T cell receptor beta chains sequenced from one sample in a study of radiation and T cells in renal cell carcinoma. This sample's time point: blood 4 weeks post-SBRT, at nephrectomy. Treatment specified: 15 Gy SBRT to primary tumor, nephrectomy 4 weeks later. Assay: immunoSEQ multiplex PCR; the TCRdb copy retains only in-frame clones and omits some. Of about 77,000 clones listed, around four fifths were seen once; the top ten hold about 2.5%. Source: blood, taken from a patient whose treatment included radiotherapy and nephrectomy. The receptors were sampled from an older woman with renal cell carcinoma.

This chain links TRBV5-5 with TRBJ2-3; D is unresolved. V gave up 4 bases and J gave up 3 bases, with 12 bases separating them. From germline, CDR1 is SGHKS and CDR2 YYEKEE (reference sequence). The CDR3 extends over 14 amino acids. CDR3 sequence (DNA): TGTGCCAGCAGCCACATGTTGGGGACAGATACGCAGTATTTT. Residues: CASSHMLGTDTQYF. Filled out from reference TRBV5-5 and TRBJ2-3, the complete variable domain reads DAGVTQSPTHLIKTRGQQVTLRCSPISGHKSVSWYQQVLGQGPQFIFQYYEKEERGRGNFPDRFSARQFPNYSSELNVNALLLGDSALYLCASSHMLGTDTQYFGPGTRLTVL.

This chain connects TRBV18 to TRBJ2-4, with TRBD1 matching over 8 bases. CDR1 is KGHSH, CDR2 LQKENI, per germline. The CDR3 sequence is 13 residues long. V lost 3 bases, J lost 8 bases, and 3 bases stayed unmatched. The CDR3 sequence is CASSPGQEDIQYF. The CDR3 nucleotides are TGTGCCAGCTCACCGGGACAGGAGGACATTCAGTACTTC.

This clone was detected once. The chain employs TRBV4-3 and TRBJ1-6, with D unresolved. CDR1 is LGHNA and CDR2 is YSLEER in the germline V gene. The CDR3 consists of 15 residues. The V gene lost 0 bases and the J gene lost 4 bases, with 7 bases spanning the gap. CDR3 sequence: CASSQDGQYNSPLHF. In nucleotides, the CDR3 is TGCGCCAGCAGCCAAGATGGTCAGTATAATTCACCCCTCCACTTT.

The V gene is TRBV5-5, the J gene TRBJ1-3; D is unclear. CDR3 length equals 16 residues. The germline CDR1 and CDR2 sequences are SGHKS and YYEKEE (reference sequence). Trimming left V 4 bases short and J 4 bases short, with 18 bases between. The CDR3 is CASSPHHDNFGNTIYF. The CDR3 nucleotides read TGTGCCAGCAGCCCCCACCATGATAACTTCGGAAACACCATATATTTT.

The V gene is TRBV19, the J gene TRBJ1-2; TRBD1 aligns across 7 bases. Germline V gives CDR1 LNHDA, CDR2 SQIVND (reference sequence). Unmatched junction bases numbered 20, after V lost 5 bases and J lost 8 bases. The CDR3 contains 17 residues. CDR3 nucleotides: TGTGCCAGTAGTTCTGATTCCCCACCTGACAGGGCACGAGGCTACACCTTC. Residues: CASSSDSPPDRARGYTF.

The chain links TRBV19 to TRBJ2-5; 7 bases line up with TRBD1. This CDR3 spans 14 amino acids. The V and J ends lost 10 bases and 1 base, in that order; junction bases with no gene match: 9. Germline values: CDR1 LNHDA, CDR2 SQIVND (reference sequence). Here the CDR3 reads CATRGTAVQETQYF. The CDR3 DNA follows: TGTGCCACTCGTGGGACAGCCGTCCAAGAGACCCAGTACTTC. Together with reference TRBV19 and TRBJ2-5, the CDR3 gives the full variable domain: DGGITQSPKYLFRKEGQNVTLSCEQNLNHDAMYWYRQDPGQGLRLIYYSQIVNDFQKGDIAEGYSVSREKKESFPLTVTSAQKNPTAFYLCATRGTAVQETQYFGPGTRLLVL.

This clone came up a few times. V and J are TRBV29-1 and TRBJ1-1; TRBD1 aligns across 7 bases. Germline values: CDR1 SQVTM, CDR2 ANQGSEA. V lost 3 bases and J lost 7; bases outside the gene matches: 5. This CDR3 is built from 12 residues. CDR3 amino acids: CSVDGGQLEAFF. The CDR3 DNA reads as TGCAGCGTTGACGGGGGACAGCTTGAAGCTTTCTTT.

The sample holds one count of this clone. The DNA of the CDR3 is TGTGCCAGCAGCCCCGGACGGGGGGAGACCCAGTACTTC. Its translation: CASSPGRGETQYF. The V gene is TRBV7-3, the J gene TRBJ2-5; weak D call: TRBD2 (6 bases). The germline CDR1 and CDR2 sequences are SGHTA and FQGTGA. V lost 5 bases, J lost 5 bases, and 12 bases lay in between. The CDR3 loop spans 13 amino acids.

This rearrangement joins TRBV10-2 to TRBJ2-7, with D possibly matching TRBD1 (5 bases). Trimming removed 1 base at V and 2 bases at J, with 12 bases between. This CDR3 contains 15 residues. Germline V gives CDR1 WSHSY, CDR2 SAAADI. CDR3 sequence (DNA): TGCGCCAGCAGTGAGTGGCAGGGAACTACCTACGAGCAGTACTTC. Its protein is CASSEWQGTTYEQYF.

The chain couples TRBV9 to TRBJ2-5; tentatively, D is TRBD1 (6 bases). V was cut by 3 bases and J by 5 bases, with 11 bases left in between. Germline CDR1 SGDLS, CDR2 YYNGEE. The CDR3 runs to 13 residues. The CDR3 nucleotides are TGTGCCAGCAGCGCAACAGGGACGGAGACCCAGTACTTC. Its protein product is CASSATGTETQYF.

This clone was seen more than once but under ten times. This chain links TRBV5-6 with TRBJ2-7, with D perhaps matching TRBD1 (5 bases). CDR3 size: 13 residues. Trimming removed 4 bases from V and 1 base from J, with 9 bases in between. The germline CDR1 and CDR2 sequences are SGHDT and YYEEEE. The CDR3 DNA reads TGTGCCAGCAGCCTCAGGGATTCCTACGAGCAGTACTTC. Amino acids: CASSLRDSYEQYF. Complete variable domain (other parts from reference TRBV5-6 and TRBJ2-7): DAGVTQSPTHLIKTRGQQVTLRCSPKSGHDTVSWYQQALGQGPQFIFQYYEEEERQRGNFPDRFSGHQFPNYSSELNVNALLLGDSALYLCASSLRDSYEQYFGPGTRLTVT.

V is TRBV28 and J is TRBJ2-5; 12 bases line up with TRBD1. CDR3 size: 17 residues. Germline V CDR1 and CDR2: MDHEN, SYDVKM. Trimming removed 2 bases from V and 4 bases from J; junction bases left unmatched: 8. The CDR3 spells CASSLAGQGATGETQYF. The DNA for the CDR3 is TGTGCCAGCAGTTTAGCGGGACAGGGGGCAACAGGAGAGACCCAGTACTTC.

This clone was counted once. Here the CDR3 DNA reads TGTGCCAGCAGCGGGACAGACAGGAACATTCAGTACTTC. Protein: CASSGTDRNIQYF. V is TRBV6-6 and J is TRBJ2-4; TRBD1 matches at 7 bases. The CDR3 is 13 amino acids. Germline V gene lookup returns CDR1 MNHNY and CDR2 SVGAGI (reference sequence). The J segment lost 7 bases and the V segment lost 6 bases, leaving 6 bases of the junction unmatched.

This clone has more than one count but fewer than ten. The J gene is TRBJ1-5, the V gene TRBV5-1; TRBD1 agrees at 8 bases. The CDR3 covers 15 residues. Germline CDR1 SGHRS, CDR2 YFSETQ. The V gene end was trimmed by 0 bases and the J gene end by 1 base; junction bases not matched to a gene: 0. DNA for the CDR3: TGCGCCAGCAGCTTGGGACAGGGGAGCAATCAGCCCCAGCATTTT. Its protein is CASSLGQGSNQPQHF.

The chain has TRBV9 and TRBJ2-1; TRBD1 aligns across 10 bases. The CDR3 contains 15 residues. Germline trimming cut 2 bases from V and 10 bases from J; bases unmatched to any gene: 9. Germline assignment: CDR1 SGDLS and CDR2 YYNGEE. CDR3 in amino acids: CASSVGGTGDDEQFF. In nucleotides, the CDR3 is TGTGCCAGCAGCGTGGGGGGGACAGGGGACGACGAGCAGTTCTTC.

The CDR3 here is CASSIDPGRNGYTF. The CDR3 DNA sequence: TGTGCCAGTAGTATAGATCCAGGGCGTAACGGCTACACCTTC. The chain recombines TRBV19 with TRBJ1-2, with D possibly being TRBD1 (5 bases). Trimming pared 0 bases from V and 8 bases from J, leaving 13 bases between. The CDR3 has 14 amino acids. Per the germline V gene, CDR1 is LNHDA and CDR2 is SQIVND (reference sequence).

The rearrangement links TRBV7-3 to TRBJ2-1; D not resolved. Germline loops: CDR1 SGHTA, CDR2 FQGTGA. Trimming removed 2 bases at V and 3 bases at J, with 8 bases between. The CDR3 contains 14 residues. The CDR3 region is CASSLYAGYNEQFF. Written as DNA, the CDR3 is TGTGCCAGCAGCTTATACGCTGGCTACAATGAGCAGTTCTTC.

The CDR3 spells CASRSFMGDNSPLHF. CDR3 sequence (DNA): TGTGCCAGCAGGAGCTTCATGGGGGATAATTCACCCCTCCACTTT. The chain combines TRBV28 with TRBJ1-6, with D tentatively TRBD1 (5 bases). With 6 bases removed from V and 5 bases from J, the gap between germline ends came to 14 bases. There are 15 residues in the CDR3. In germline, CDR1 is MDHEN, CDR2 SYDVKM.